Listed here are 23 T cell receptor beta chains from one sample, sequenced in a study of T cell changes during pregnancy in multiple sclerosis. Some clones are missing from TCRdb's copy, which holds only in-frame ones; the method was immunoSEQ multiplex PCR. The profile shows 20,000 to 25,000 clones, 80% to 90% of them singletons. The specimen comprised CD4+ T cells from peripheral blood mononuclear cells, sampled in the first trimester of pregnancy. These receptor sequences come from a female donor in good health, enrolled as a control in a pregnancy study.

The chain has TRBV6-5 and TRBJ1-5; weak D call: TRBD1 (5 bases). The CDR3 has 15 residues. Trimming cost V 6 bases and J 2 bases, with 14 bases left between them. Germline V gene data show CDR1 as MNHEY and CDR2 as SVGAGI. For the CDR3, the DNA is TGTGCCAGCAGAAAGGGGAGGCAAGGCAATCAGCCCCAGCATTTT. Amino acids: CASRKGRQGNQPQHF.

This clone showed up just a few times. The rearrangement links TRBV19 to TRBJ2-6, with D maybe TRBD1 (7 bases). CDR1 is LNHDA and CDR2 is SQIVND in the germline V gene (reference sequence). The CDR3 runs 19 residues. V gave up 7 bases and J gave up 4 bases, with 26 bases separating them. CDR3 amino acids: CASTPRQGGPFSGANVLTF. The CDR3 DNA follows: TGTGCCAGTACCCCTCGACAGGGAGGCCCTTTCAGCGGGGCCAACGTCCTGACTTTC.

This chain joins TRBV10-3 and TRBJ1-4; TRBD1 agrees at 9 bases. This CDR3 is built from 14 residues. Unmatched junction bases numbered 6, after V lost 6 bases and J lost 7 bases. The germline V gene encodes CDR1 ENHRY and CDR2 SYGVKD. CDR3 amino acids: CAISQGQGSEKLFF. The CDR3 DNA reads TGTGCCATCAGCCAAGGACAGGGGAGTGAAAAACTGTTTTTT.

The table lists this clone with a count of one. This chain links TRBV15 with TRBJ1-5; D possibly corresponds to TRBD1 (6 bases). The V gene's germline CDR1 is LNHNV and CDR2 YYDKDF (reference sequence). The CDR3 length is 14 residues. The V end was cut by 1 base, the J end by 2 bases, with 6 bases between. The CDR3 DNA sequence: TGTGCCACCAGCAGAGGACAGGGCAATCAGCCCCAGCATTTT. It is translated as CATSRGQGNQPQHF.

V and J are TRBV11-2 and TRBJ1-4, with D tentatively TRBD1 (5 bases). The CDR3 has 12 amino acids. The V gene's germline CDR1 is SGHAT and CDR2 FQNNGV. With 5 bases removed from V and 10 bases from J, the gap between germline ends came to 11 bases. The CDR3 loop reads CASSPTGGKLFF. CDR3 nucleotide sequence: TGTGCCAGCAGCCCAACCGGGGGAAAACTGTTTTTT.

The chain has TRBV4-2 and TRBJ2-2; 8 positions agree with TRBD2. This CDR3 is 16 amino acids long. CDR1 is LGHNA and CDR2 is YNFKEQ in the germline V gene. The V segment lost 0 bases and the J segment 5 bases; nucleotides outside the gene matches: 5. CDR3 sequence (DNA): TGTGCCAGCAGCCAAGAGGTAGCGGGGAGGACCGGGGAGCTGTTTTTT. Translation gives CASSQEVAGRTGELFF.

The chain has TRBV7-9 and TRBJ2-7; TRBD2 agrees at 7 bases. V gave up 5 bases and J gave up 0 bases; unmatched junction bases: 7. The CDR3 totals 15 residues. The V gene's germline CDR1 is SEHNR and CDR2 FQNEAQ (reference sequence). CDR3 DNA sequence: TGTGCCAGCAGCAAGGCACTAGCGAACTCCTACGAGCAGTACTTC. It encodes CASSKALANSYEQYF.

V is TRBV18 and J is TRBJ2-1, with 14 bases fitting TRBD2. The V gene end was trimmed by 3 bases and the J gene end by 0 bases; junction bases not matched to a gene: 10. Germline CDR1 is KGHSH and CDR2 is LQKENI. The CDR3 consists of 20 residues. The CDR3 loop reads CASSPIKTGTSGSSYNEQFF. As DNA, the CDR3 is TGTGCCAGCTCACCGATAAAAACCGGGACTAGCGGGAGCTCCTACAATGAGCAGTTCTTC.

The V and J genes are TRBV11-2 and TRBJ1-3, with D possibly TRBD1 on 5 matching bases. The ends were cut back, 1 base at V and 0 bases at J, with 13 bases in the middle. Germline values: CDR1 SGHAT, CDR2 FQNNGV. The CDR3 loop spans 17 amino acids. CDR3 in amino acids: CASSLGLGGLSGNTIYF. The CDR3 region has the DNA TGTGCCAGCAGCTTAGGCCTCGGGGGTCTCTCTGGAAACACCATATATTTT.

V and J are TRBV11-2 and TRBJ2-7; weak D call: TRBD2 (5 bases). With 2 bases removed from V and 0 bases from J, the gap between germline ends came to 11 bases. Germline CDR1 and CDR2: SGHAT and FQNNGV. The CDR3 covers 15 residues. CDR3: CASSLNPSFSYEQYF. CDR3 nucleotides: TGTGCCAGCAGCTTAAACCCTAGCTTCTCCTACGAGCAGTACTTC.

The chain uses TRBV5-4 and TRBJ2-3; possibly TRBD2 for D (5 bases). The V gene lost 4 bases and the J gene lost 4 bases, with 19 bases spanning the gap. The CDR3 is 16 residues long. CDR1 is SGHNT and CDR2 is YYREEE in the germline V gene (reference sequence). The chain's CDR3 is CASSGPGSLGPDTQYF. CDR3 in DNA: TGTGCCAGCAGCGGTCCGGGATCATTGGGCCCAGATACGCAGTATTTT.

This chain connects TRBV7-3 to TRBJ2-5, with TRBD1 identical over 7 bases. The CDR3 has 15 residues. Looked up from germline, CDR1 is SGHTA and CDR2 is FQGTGA. Trimming took 1 base from V and 4 from J; bases not matched to a gene: 6. The DNA for the CDR3 is TGTGCCAGCAGCTTAAGTACAGGGGCCGGAGAGACCCAGTACTTC. Translated, it gives CASSLSTGAGETQYF.

The gene calls are TRBV6-1 and TRBJ1-3; 8 nucleotides line up with TRBD1. The V segment lost 5 bases and the J segment 4 bases; nucleotides outside the gene matches: 7. The CDR3 is 15 amino acids. The germline V gene encodes CDR1 MNHNS and CDR2 SASEGT. CDR3 in amino acids: CASSPRGRSGNTIYF. The CDR3 bases are TGTGCCAGCAGTCCCAGGGGGCGATCGGGAAACACCATATATTTT.

V gene TRBV11-2 combines with J gene TRBJ2-3, with TRBD1 as a possible D gene (6 bases). This CDR3 spans 15 amino acids. The V gene's germline CDR1 is SGHAT and CDR2 FQNNGV. Trimming removed 4 bases from V and 2 bases from J, with 13 bases in between. CDR3 protein: CASSSPGTTTDTQYF. CDR3 bases: TGTGCCAGCAGCTCACCCGGGACAACCACAGATACGCAGTATTTT.

The V call is TRBV7-2, the J call TRBJ1-3; 7 nucleotides align to TRBD1. Trimming took 5 bases from V and 0 from J; bases not matched to a gene: 13. The CDR3 has 18 amino acids. Germline V gene data show CDR1 as SGHTA and CDR2 as FQGNSA. The CDR3 DNA reads as TGTGCCAGCAGCCGGAGCTTCAGGGACAGCTTCTCTGGAAACACCATATATTTT. It translates to CASSRSFRDSFSGNTIYF.

V and J are TRBV29-1 and TRBJ2-3; maybe TRBD1 (5 bases). Germline assignment: CDR1 SQVTM and CDR2 ANQGSEA. The CDR3 has 15 amino acids. V was clipped by 0 bases and J by 3 bases, with 13 bases between them. CDR3 sequence reads: CSVEDPWAGTDTQYF. The CDR3 DNA reads TGCAGCGTTGAAGATCCTTGGGCAGGGACAGATACGCAGTATTTT.

CDR3 residues: CASIDSGGESYNEQFF. The DNA for the CDR3 is TGTGCCAGCATCGATAGCGGGGGGGAATCCTACAATGAGCAGTTCTTC. The gene calls are TRBV7-2 and TRBJ2-1, with 11 nucleotides matching TRBD2. Per germline, CDR1 SGHTA and CDR2 FQGNSA. The ends lost 7 bases at V and 1 base at J; junction bases unmatched: 6. The CDR3 totals 16 residues.

V usage is TRBV5-8 and J usage is TRBJ2-7; the match to TRBD1 covers 9 bases. The ends lost 4 bases at V and 3 bases at J; junction bases unmatched: 8. The CDR3 is 15 residues long. Germline CDR1 reads SGHTS; CDR2 reads YDEGEE. In DNA, the CDR3 is TGTGCCAGCAGCGAGTCCGGGACAGGGTACTACGAGCAGTACTTC. It specifies CASSESGTGYYEQYF.

J is TRBJ1-1 and V is TRBV29-1, with unresolved D. This CDR3 is built from 13 residues. The germline gives CDR1 SQVTM, CDR2 ANQGSEA. Trimming cost V 6 bases and J 3 bases, with 14 bases left between them. CDR3 loop: CSVATARDTEAFF. As DNA, the CDR3 is TGCAGCGTCGCGACTGCCCGGGACACTGAAGCTTTCTTT. Combining the CDR3 with reference TRBV29-1 and TRBJ1-1 gives the whole variable domain SAVISQKPSRDICQRGTSLTIQCQVDSQVTMMFWYRQQPGQSLTLIATANQGSEATYESGFVIDKFPISRPNLTFSTLTVSNMSPEDSSIYLCSVATARDTEAFFGQGTRLTVV.

The chain links TRBV6-5 to TRBJ2-1; D is unresolved. Germline CDR1 is MNHEY and CDR2 is SVGAGI. The CDR3 is 12 residues long. Trimming left V 6 bases short and J 6 bases short, with 9 bases between. The CDR3 sequence: CASSPLGNEQFF. The DNA of the CDR3 is TGTGCCAGCAGCCCCCTCGGCAATGAGCAGTTCTTC.

This sequence joins TRBV7-6 and TRBJ2-5, with D maybe TRBD1 (5 bases). Germline CDR1 reads SGHVS; CDR2 reads FNYEAQ. V lost 5 bases and J 1 base, leaving 17 bases between the germline ends. The CDR3 is 16 residues long. CDR3 DNA sequence: TGTGCCAGCAGCATCCCTCAGGGATATCGCCAAGAGACCCAGTACTTC. Protein: CASSIPQGYRQETQYF. The full variable domain, in which reference TRBV7-6 and TRBJ2-5 provide the parts outside the CDR3, is GAGVSQSPRYKVTKRGQDVALRCDPISGHVSLYWYRQALGQGPEFLTYFNYEAQQDKSGLPNDRFSAERPEGSISTLTIQRTEQRDSAMYRCASSIPQGYRQETQYFGPGTRLLVL.

The chain uses TRBV7-2 and TRBJ2-3, with 12 bases lining up with TRBD2. The CDR3 is made up of 19 amino acids. Per germline, CDR1 SGHTA and CDR2 FQGNSA. J gave up 1 base and V 5 bases, and 13 bases lay outside the gene matches. The CDR3 DNA reads TGTGCCAGCAGCGCCGCCGGGACTAGCGGGCCCCTCGGCACAGATACGCAGTATTTT. Translating it yields CASSAAGTSGPLGTDTQYF.

This chain uses TRBV6-5 with TRBJ2-7; TRBD1 is a possible D gene (6 bases). Germline loops: CDR1 MNHEY, CDR2 SVGAGI. The CDR3 sequence is 16 residues long. V was trimmed by 0 bases and J by 1 base, leaving 13 bases between them. CDR3: CASSYSGADRSYEQYF. The CDR3 nucleotides read TGTGCCAGCAGTTACTCGGGGGCGGACAGATCCTACGAGCAGTACTTC.